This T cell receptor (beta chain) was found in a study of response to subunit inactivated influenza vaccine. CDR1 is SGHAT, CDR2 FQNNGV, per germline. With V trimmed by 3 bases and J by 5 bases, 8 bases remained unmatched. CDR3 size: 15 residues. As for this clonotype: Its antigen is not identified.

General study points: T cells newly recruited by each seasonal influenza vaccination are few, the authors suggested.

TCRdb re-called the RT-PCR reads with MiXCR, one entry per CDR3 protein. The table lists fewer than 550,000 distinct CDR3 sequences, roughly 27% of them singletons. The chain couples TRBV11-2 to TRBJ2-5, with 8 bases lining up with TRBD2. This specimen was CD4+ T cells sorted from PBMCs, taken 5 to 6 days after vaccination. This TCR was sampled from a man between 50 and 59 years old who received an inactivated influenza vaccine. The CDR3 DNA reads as TGTGCCAGCAGCTTGGTAGCGGGGACCGGGGAGACCCAGTACTTC. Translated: CASSLVAGTGETQYF.